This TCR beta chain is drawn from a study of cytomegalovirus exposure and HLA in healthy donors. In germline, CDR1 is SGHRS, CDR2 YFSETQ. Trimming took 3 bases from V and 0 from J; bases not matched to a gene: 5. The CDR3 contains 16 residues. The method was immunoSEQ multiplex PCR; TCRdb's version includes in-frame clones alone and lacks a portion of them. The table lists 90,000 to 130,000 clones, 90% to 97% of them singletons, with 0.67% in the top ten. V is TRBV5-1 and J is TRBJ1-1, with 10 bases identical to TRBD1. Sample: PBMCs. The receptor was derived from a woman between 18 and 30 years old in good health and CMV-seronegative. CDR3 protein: CASSSQGTGVNTEAFF. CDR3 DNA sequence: TGCGCCAGCAGCTCTCAAGGGACAGGGGTGAACACTGAAGCTTTCTTT.